This TCR beta chain was observed in a study of control samples from healthy donors and cancer patients. V lost 6 bases and J 6 bases, leaving 18 bases between the germline ends. Germline values: CDR1 KGHSH, CDR2 LQKENI. The CDR3 has 14 amino acids. Sequenced by immunoSEQ multiplex PCR; TCRdb stores in-frame clones only, minus some. The data show 190,000 or so clones, around 93% seen once. The rearrangement uses TRBV18 and TRBJ2-7; D ambiguous. The clonotype originates from a man younger than 35 in good health. Sequencing was carried out using blood. CDR3 nucleotide sequence: TGTGCCAGCTCTTCTAAAACTCCGCCTGGCGAGCAGTACTTC. Residues: CASSSKTPPGEQYF.